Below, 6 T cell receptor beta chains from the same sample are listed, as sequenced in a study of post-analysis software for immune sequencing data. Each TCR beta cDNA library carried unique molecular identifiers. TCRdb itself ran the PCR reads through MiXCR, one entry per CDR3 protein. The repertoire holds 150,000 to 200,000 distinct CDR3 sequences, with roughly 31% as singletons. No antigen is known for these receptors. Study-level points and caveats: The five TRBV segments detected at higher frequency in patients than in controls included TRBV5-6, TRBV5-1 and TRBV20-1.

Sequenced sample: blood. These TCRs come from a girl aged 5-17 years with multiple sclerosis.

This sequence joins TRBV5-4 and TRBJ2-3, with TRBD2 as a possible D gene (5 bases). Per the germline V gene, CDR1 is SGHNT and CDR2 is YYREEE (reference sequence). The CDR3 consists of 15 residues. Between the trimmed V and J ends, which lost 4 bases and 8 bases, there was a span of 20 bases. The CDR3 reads CASSLRVGEAGTQYF. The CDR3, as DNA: TGTGCCAGCAGCCTGCGGGTGGGAGAGGCAGGTACGCAGTATTTT.

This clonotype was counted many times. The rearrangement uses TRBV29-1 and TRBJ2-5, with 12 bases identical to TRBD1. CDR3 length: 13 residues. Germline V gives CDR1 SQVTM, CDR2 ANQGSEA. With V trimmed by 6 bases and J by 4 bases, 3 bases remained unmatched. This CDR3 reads CSVGTGGIETQYF. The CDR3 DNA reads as TGCAGCGTGGGGACAGGGGGCATAGAGACCCAGTACTTC.

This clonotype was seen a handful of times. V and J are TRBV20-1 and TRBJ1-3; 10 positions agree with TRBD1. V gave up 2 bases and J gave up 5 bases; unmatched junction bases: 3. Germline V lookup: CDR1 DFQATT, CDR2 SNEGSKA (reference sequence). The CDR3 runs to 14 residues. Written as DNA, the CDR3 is TGCAGTGCTAGAATGGACAGGGGGAGAAACACCATATATTTT. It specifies CSARMDRGRNTIYF.

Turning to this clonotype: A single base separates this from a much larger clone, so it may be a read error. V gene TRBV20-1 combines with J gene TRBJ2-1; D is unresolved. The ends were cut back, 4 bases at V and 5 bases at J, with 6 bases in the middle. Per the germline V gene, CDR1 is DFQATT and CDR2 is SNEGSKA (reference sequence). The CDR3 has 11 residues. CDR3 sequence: CSATRNNEQFF. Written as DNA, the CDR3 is TGCAGTGCTACGAGGAACAATGAGCAGTTCTTC.

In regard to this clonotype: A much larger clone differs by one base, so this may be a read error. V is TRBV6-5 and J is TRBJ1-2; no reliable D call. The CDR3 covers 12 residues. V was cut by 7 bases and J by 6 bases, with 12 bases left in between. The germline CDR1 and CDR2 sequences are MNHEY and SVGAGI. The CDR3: CASKQRNHGYTF. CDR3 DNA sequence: TGTGCCAGCAAACAGAGAAACCATGGCTACACCTTC.

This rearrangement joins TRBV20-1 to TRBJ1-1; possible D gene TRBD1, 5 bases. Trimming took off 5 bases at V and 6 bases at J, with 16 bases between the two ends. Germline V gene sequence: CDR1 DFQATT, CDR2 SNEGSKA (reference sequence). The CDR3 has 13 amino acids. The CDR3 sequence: CSAPFPGGAEAFF. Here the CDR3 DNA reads TGCAGTGCTCCATTCCCGGGAGGGGCTGAAGCTTTCTTT.